This T cell receptor beta chain was sequenced during a study of blood T cell repertoires in COVID-19. Study background: Whether acute or convalescent, the COVID-19 samples came from the United States, Italy and Spain. PBMCs, B-cell-depleted T cells, or T cells provided the cDNA or gDNA that made up the material.

Trimming cost V 6 bases and J 2 bases; bases outside gene matches: 7. This CDR3 region has 14 residues. Germline-derived CDR1 and CDR2 are SGHRS and YFSETQ. Patients at the Seattle site were enrolled during active infection and followed longitudinally. Original processing notes: Reference gene primer amplification gave nucleated cell count estimates. Repertoires were generated with immunoSEQ multiplex PCR, while TCRdb's copy carries only in-frame clones and drops some. V and J calls and clone size come straight from that table; D and trimming were deduced from the DNA. The repertoire includes roughly 440,000 clones, around 88% of them detected once, and roughly 12% sits in the top ten.

The source material was peripheral blood. The receptor was derived from a woman between 50 and 59 years old with COVID-19, enrolled during active disease. The rearrangement uses TRBV5-1 and TRBJ1-2; 7 bases align to TRBD1. The CDR3 reads CASKWQGENYGYTF. The CDR3 DNA follows: TGCGCCAGCAAGTGGCAGGGGGAGAACTATGGCTACACCTTC.